This T cell receptor beta chain is from a study of T cells in Graves' hyperthyroidism and ophthalmopathy. Study context: Upon initial diagnosis and before any treatment, peripheral blood was collected. Study-level points and caveats: In the blood, most expanded thyroid clonotypes above 0.001 appeared as well.

Amplification of TCR beta CDR3 regions used RNA as the template. Initially, a first-round RT-PCR of the TCR CDR3 employed the HTBI primer set. One entry per CDR3 protein results from TCRdb running MiXCR on the multiplex PCR reads. The table includes around 420,000 distinct CDR3 sequences, less than 20% detected once. Investigators excluded patients with uncontrolled infection, other autoimmune disease, pregnancy or lactation. Fresh peripheral blood, about 10 ml of it, supplied the PBMCs. Germline V CDR1 and CDR2: MGHDK, SYGVNS. The CDR3 totals 19 residues. Unmatched junction bases numbered 8, after V lost 2 bases and J lost 3 bases. Comment on this clonotype: Its target is unknown.

The receptor was derived from a woman between 18 and 29 years old with Graves' hyperthyroidism. Sample: blood. The V call is TRBV25-1, the J call TRBJ2-6, with TRBD1 matching 12 bases. Here the CDR3 DNA reads TGTGCCAGCAGTGAACTTGGGGACAGGGGGCTTTTTGGGGCCAACGTCCTGACTTTC. As protein: CASSELGDRGLFGANVLTF.